The 31 T cell receptor beta chains reported below all come from one sample, sequenced in a study of cytomegalovirus exposure and HLA in healthy donors. PCR was performed using 60 Vbeta and 13 Jbeta primers. The repertoire was sequenced with immunoSEQ multiplex PCR; TCRdb's copy has only in-frame clones and lacks some. The table lists under 200,000 clones, roughly 74% of them singletons. Specimen: PBMCs. These receptors originate from a woman aged 40-49 years in good health and CMV-seropositive.

This clone was recorded a few times. The CDR3 spells CASSTLHDRVLAKNIQYF. DNA for the CDR3: TGTGCCAGTAGTACCCTTCACGACAGGGTTCTAGCCAAAAACATTCAGTACTTC. The chain has TRBV19 and TRBJ2-4, with TRBD1 matching over 7 bases. Germline lookup yields CDR1 LNHDA and CDR2 SQIVND (reference sequence). The CDR3 consists of 18 residues. With V trimmed by 4 bases and J by 0 bases, 12 bases remained unmatched.

CDR3 nucleotides: TGCGCCAGCAGCTTGGAAGGCGTGGGGGCTGGTGAAGCTTTCTTT. Translation: CASSLEGVGAGEAFF. The V call is TRBV5-1, the J call TRBJ1-1; a possible D gene is TRBD1 (6 bases). Germline loops: CDR1 SGHRS, CDR2 YFSETQ. CDR3 length equals 15 residues. Between the trimmed V and J ends, which lost 0 bases and 7 bases, there was a span of 16 bases.

This chain links TRBV7-9 with TRBJ1-3; TRBD1 is a possible D gene (6 bases). Trimming pared 3 bases from V and 8 bases from J, leaving 14 bases between. The germline V gene encodes CDR1 SEHNR and CDR2 FQNEAQ (reference sequence). This CDR3 contains 14 residues. CDR3 in amino acids: CASSLSAGADTIYF. CDR3 bases: TGTGCCAGCAGCTTGTCGGCAGGGGCGGACACCATATATTTT.

The V call is TRBV6-4, the J call TRBJ2-1; 9 nucleotides agree with TRBD2. This CDR3 contains 13 residues. In germline, CDR1 is MRHNA, CDR2 SNTAGT. V trimming: 3 bases; J trimming: 10 bases; junction bases outside the gene matches: 4. Here the CDR3 reads CASSEWRGGEQFF. The CDR3 DNA is TGTGCCAGCAGTGAATGGCGGGGGGGCGAGCAGTTCTTC.

The V and J genes are TRBV19 and TRBJ2-6; TRBD1 matches 7 bases. CDR1 is LNHDA, CDR2 SQIVND, per germline (reference sequence). CDR3 length: 18 amino acids. Unmatched junction bases numbered 6, after V lost 1 base and J lost 0 bases. The CDR3 DNA follows: TGTGCCAGTAGTATAGTATTCGGGACAGACTCTGGGGCCAACGTCCTGACTTTC. This sequence encodes CASSIVFGTDSGANVLTF.

The chain couples TRBV9 to TRBJ1-1, with 7 bases fitting TRBD1. The CDR3 covers 15 residues. J gave up 4 bases and V 0 bases, and 6 bases lay outside the gene matches. CDR1 SGDLS and CDR2 YYNGEE come from the germline V gene. DNA for the CDR3: TGTGCCAGCAGCGTAGCCCCAGGGGGACCCACTGAAGCTTTCTTT. It translates to CASSVAPGGPTEAFF.

The rearrangement links TRBV9 to TRBJ2-5; 9 nucleotides line up with TRBD1. The better agreement between TRBJ2-7 and the DNA end casts doubt on the J call. There are 14 residues in the CDR3. Germline-derived CDR1 and CDR2 are SGDLS and YYNGEE. The CDR3 sequence: CASSVGTGAYEQYF. In DNA form, the CDR3 reads TGTGCCAGCAGCGTAGGGACAGGGGCCTACGAGCAGTACTTC.

This chain joins TRBV4-2 and TRBJ1-5; TRBD1 is a possible D gene (5 bases). The CDR3 has 13 amino acids. V gave up 1 base and J gave up 6 bases, with 7 bases separating them. Germline CDR1 LGHNA, CDR2 YNFKEQ. DNA for the CDR3: TGTGCCAGCAGCCAAGGGGGCTTTCAGCCCCAGCATTTT. It is translated as CASSQGGFQPQHF.

This clone was seen just once. The chain carries TRBV5-1 and TRBJ2-5; tentatively, D is TRBD1 (6 bases). Trimming shortened V by 2 bases and J by 4 bases, and 30 bases separated the two germline ends. The germline V gene encodes CDR1 SGHRS and CDR2 YFSETQ. This CDR3 region has 20 residues. The DNA of the CDR3 is TGCGCCAGCAGCTTTCTCCCGACGCCCCACGACAGGTTTTGGATAGAGACCCAGTACTTC. Its protein is CASSFLPTPHDRFWIETQYF.

As concerns this clone: A junction end diverges from the germline sequence, so it may reflect a read error. The chain recombines TRBV7-7 with TRBJ2-3; perhaps TRBD1 as D (5 bases). CDR3 length: 15 amino acids. Germline loops: CDR1 SSHAT, CDR2 FNYEAQ (reference sequence). The CDR3 coding sequence is TGTGCTAGCAGCTTAGACGGACATACTACAGATACGCAGTATTTT. Its protein is CASSLDGHTTDTQYF.

This clone is judged medium-sized. V is TRBV2 and J is TRBJ1-1; D is possibly TRBD1 (5 bases). The V gene's germline CDR1 is SNHLY and CDR2 FYNNEI. CDR3 length: 14 residues. Trimming pared 6 bases from V and 3 bases from J, leaving 14 bases between. The CDR3 DNA reads TGTGCCAGCAGCACCCAGGGTATGGACACTGAAGCTTTCTTT. Its translation: CASSTQGMDTEAFF.

The genes are TRBV5-1 and TRBJ1-1, with a weak D call TRBD1 (5 bases). Germline lookup yields CDR1 SGHRS and CDR2 YFSETQ. This CDR3 contains 13 residues. V was clipped by 5 bases and J by 2 bases, with 10 bases between them. CDR3 loop: CASRSGGNTEAFF. CDR3 in DNA: TGCGCCAGCAGGTCCGGGGGAAACACTGAAGCTTTCTTT.

V usage is TRBV15 and J usage is TRBJ2-7; 9 nucleotides match TRBD1. Germline V gene lookup returns CDR1 LNHNV and CDR2 YYDKDF (reference sequence). This CDR3 contains 15 residues. V gave up 1 base and J gave up 4 bases; unmatched junction bases: 5. The DNA for the CDR3 is TGTGCCACCAGCAGAGCTACAGGGGGCCGGTACGAGCAGTACTTC. Translated, it gives CATSRATGGRYEQYF.

V gene TRBV28 combines with J gene TRBJ2-7; possibly TRBD1 for D (5 bases). This CDR3 comprises 12 residues. CDR1 MDHEN and CDR2 SYDVKM come from the germline V gene. V was shortened by 11 bases and J by 2 bases, with 13 bases between the two germline ends. In nucleotides, the CDR3 is TGTGCCTGCTCGGCAGGGACCTACGAGCAGTACTTC. This sequence encodes CACSAGTYEQYF. Together with reference TRBV28 and TRBJ2-7, the CDR3 gives the full variable domain: DVKVTQSSRYLVKRTGEKVFLECVQDMDHENMFWYRQDPGLGLRLIYFSYDVKMKEKGDIPEGYSVSREKKERFSLILESASTNQTSMYLCACSAGTYEQYFGPGTRLTVT.

This clone appeared a few times. The rearrangement joins TRBV19 to TRBJ1-1, with TRBD1 identical over 9 bases. Germline CDR1 LNHDA, CDR2 SQIVND (reference sequence). J was trimmed by 4 bases and V by 4 bases; bases with no gene match: 4. The CDR3 is 14 residues long. The CDR3 sequence: CASSKDRGVTEAFF. The CDR3 nucleotides are TGTGCCAGTAGTAAGGACAGGGGCGTCACTGAAGCTTTCTTT.

Only a few counts were recorded for this clone. The chain has TRBV2 and TRBJ1-5; maybe TRBD1 (6 bases). The CDR3 sequence is 18 residues long. Germline assignment: CDR1 SNHLY and CDR2 FYNNEI. Between the trimmed V and J ends, which lost 2 bases and 4 bases, there was a span of 21 bases. CDR3 nucleotide sequence: TGTGCCAGCAGTGAACCGGAGGAGACAGGCCTAACAAATCAGCCCCAGCATTTT. Its protein is CASSEPEETGLTNQPQHF. Full variable domain (outside the CDR3, taken from reference TRBV2 and TRBJ1-5): EPEVTQTPSHQVTQMGQEVILRCVPISNHLYFYWYRQILGQKVEFLVSFYNNEISEKSEIFDDQFSVERPDGSNFTLKIRSTKLEDSAMYFCASSEPEETGLTNQPQHFGDGTRLSIL.

The V gene is TRBV9, the J gene TRBJ2-3; the D is unclear. The CDR3 contains 15 residues. Germline V gene data show CDR1 as SGDLS and CDR2 as YYNGEE. The ends were cut back, 3 bases at V and 0 bases at J, with 11 bases in the middle. CDR3 in amino acids: CASSEVAFSTDTQYF. CDR3 coding DNA: TGTGCCAGCAGCGAGGTAGCTTTTAGCACAGATACGCAGTATTTT.

The chain links TRBV19 to TRBJ1-4; 7 nucleotides line up with TRBD1. J lost 8 bases, V lost 4 bases, and 4 bases had no gene match. The CDR3 is 13 amino acids. Germline-derived CDR1 and CDR2 are LNHDA and SQIVND (reference sequence). The CDR3 DNA is TGTGCCAGTAGTACACAGGGGTTGGAAAAACTGTTTTTT. Protein sequence: CASSTQGLEKLFF.

The rearrangement uses TRBV5-6 and TRBJ2-1, with a possible D match to TRBD2 (5 bases). The CDR3 is 14 residues long. V was pared by 0 bases and J by 2 bases, with 6 bases between. Germline V gene sequence: CDR1 SGHDT, CDR2 YYEEEE. CDR3 in amino acids: CASSLVLAYNEQFF. For the CDR3, the DNA is TGTGCCAGCAGCTTGGTACTAGCCTACAATGAGCAGTTCTTC.

In its sample, this clone was seen once. The chain links TRBV5-1 to TRBJ2-1; D might be TRBD2 (6 bases). This CDR3 region has 15 residues. Trimming took 2 bases from V and 7 from J, leaving 16 bases between them. CDR1 SGHRS and CDR2 YFSETQ come from the germline V gene. The CDR3 nucleotides read TGCGCCAGCAGCTTCGCGAAGACTGCGGGAAATGAGCAGTTCTTC. Translating it yields CASSFAKTAGNEQFF. Filled out from reference TRBV5-1 and TRBJ2-1, the complete variable domain reads KAGVTQTPRYLIKTRGQQVTLSCSPISGHRSVSWYQQTPGQGLQFLFEYFSETQRNKGNFPGRFSGRQFSNSRSEMNVSTLELGDSALYLCASSFAKTAGNEQFFGPGTRLTVL.

V usage is TRBV13 and J usage is TRBJ2-1; 13 bases map to TRBD2. V trimming: 1 base; J trimming: 7 bases; junction bases outside the gene matches: 13. CDR3 size: 19 residues. Per the germline V gene, CDR1 is PRHDT and CDR2 is FYEKMQ (reference sequence). CDR3 bases: TGTGCCAGCAGCTTAGTAGGACTAGCGGGAGAACTTGTAATGAATGAGCAGTTCTTC. Amino acids: CASSLVGLAGELVMNEQFF.

The chain uses TRBV28 and TRBJ2-2, with 10 bases identical to TRBD1. The ends lost 6 bases at V and 4 bases at J; junction bases unmatched: 5. Germline-derived CDR1 and CDR2 are MDHEN and SYDVKM. The CDR3 loop spans 15 amino acids. The CDR3 sequence: CASSQDRGRTGELFF. The CDR3 nucleotides read TGTGCCAGCAGCCAAGACAGGGGGCGCACCGGGGAGCTGTTTTTT.

In DNA form, the CDR3 reads TGTGCCAGCAGCTTAGCTACCGGGTCTCTCCCCGAGCAGTACTTC. Protein: CASSLATGSLPEQYF. This rearrangement joins TRBV7-9 to TRBJ2-7, with D unresolved. CDR1 is SEHNR and CDR2 is FQNEAQ in the germline V gene (reference sequence). Deletions cut 0 bases from V and 6 bases from J, with 15 bases between. The CDR3 sequence is 15 residues long.

The CDR3 DNA reads TGTGCCAGCAGCCAGACAGGGGAATATGGCTACACCTTC. Translation gives CASSQTGEYGYTF. The chain carries TRBV7-2 and TRBJ1-2; 8 nucleotides align to TRBD1. Trimming cost V 5 bases and J 5 bases; bases outside gene matches: 4. In germline, CDR1 is SGHTA, CDR2 FQGNSA. The CDR3 spans 13 residues.

This chain connects TRBV6-6 to TRBJ1-5; 9 bases match TRBD1. The CDR3 has 15 residues. Germline loops: CDR1 MNHNY, CDR2 SVGAGI (reference sequence). Trimming cost V 4 bases and J 5 bases; bases outside gene matches: 6. The CDR3 region has the DNA TGTGCCAGCAGTTTACAGGGGGCCCGGTATCAGCCCCAGCATTTT. As protein: CASSLQGARYQPQHF.

This chain links TRBV4-1 with TRBJ2-7; D is possibly TRBD2 (6 bases). Trimming took 3 bases from V and 3 from J, leaving 24 bases between them. The CDR3 spans 18 residues. Germline-derived CDR1 and CDR2 are MGHRA and YSYEKL. The DNA for the CDR3 is TGCGCCAGCAGCCAGGGGATTCAGGTCGGGAGTTTAGGCTACGAGCAGTACTTC. It encodes CASSQGIQVGSLGYEQYF.

The sample holds a few counts of this clone. The V call is TRBV29-1, the J call TRBJ1-5; D is possibly TRBD1 (5 bases). The V gene lost 7 bases and the J gene lost 0 bases, with 13 bases spanning the gap. Germline CDR1 is SQVTM and CDR2 is ANQGSEA. This CDR3 has 14 residues. CDR3: CSASGQTSNQPQHF. The CDR3 nucleotides read TGCAGCGCCTCAGGACAAACTAGCAATCAGCCCCAGCATTTT.

The genes are TRBV19 and TRBJ1-2; the match to TRBD1 covers 7 bases. CDR3 length: 14 residues. The ends lost 3 bases at V and 6 bases at J; junction bases unmatched: 7. Per the germline V gene, CDR1 is LNHDA and CDR2 is SQIVND (reference sequence). The chain's CDR3 is CASSIRGRSDGYTF. The CDR3 DNA follows: TGTGCCAGTAGTATTAGGGGGCGGTCAGATGGCTACACCTTC.

The chain combines TRBV6-5 with TRBJ1-1, with no clear D. The germline V gene has CDR1 MNHEY and CDR2 SVGAGI. V lost 1 base and J lost 7, with 4 bases in between. CDR3 length: 11 residues. CDR3 in amino acids: CASSYFGEAFF. Written as DNA, the CDR3 is TGTGCCAGCAGTTACTTCGGTGAAGCTTTCTTT.

The chain is built from TRBV30 and TRBJ1-1; no reliable D call. V lost 5 bases and J lost 1, with 11 bases in between. CDR1 GTSNPN and CDR2 SVGIG come from the germline V gene (reference sequence). The CDR3 has 13 amino acids. CDR3 sequence reads: CAWLREANTEAFF. The CDR3 coding sequence is TGTGCCTGGTTACGGGAAGCGAACACTGAAGCTTTCTTT.

Only a few counts were recorded for this clone. The chain employs TRBV15 and TRBJ2-7; 8 bases agree with TRBD1. The CDR3 is 15 residues long. Trimming took 3 bases from V and 2 from J; bases not matched to a gene: 6. The V gene's germline CDR1 is LNHNV and CDR2 YYDKDF (reference sequence). The CDR3 sequence is CATSSEGTGAYEQYF. In DNA form, the CDR3 reads TGTGCCACCAGCAGCGAGGGGACAGGAGCCTACGAGCAGTACTTC.